This is a list of T cell receptor beta chains from one sample in a study of cytomegalovirus exposure and HLA in healthy donors. This table comes from immunoSEQ multiplex PCR, and its TCRdb copy is limited to in-frame clones, with some not included. The repertoire holds fewer than 250,000 clones, with 60% to 80% as singletons. The sequencing sample was made of PBMCs. The receptors stem from a woman in her 30s in good health and CMV-seropositive. The CDR3 runs from the conserved cysteine through the conserved F or W. The D gene is left open where the match is weak. For some rows the clone size is stated as once, few or many, or as a class when expanded; others skip it.

-	TRBD2	TRBV4-1	TRBJ2-3	CATFSGRGTDTQYF	TGCGCCACCTTTAGCGGGAGGGGCACAGATACGCAGTATTTT
-	-	TRBV25-1	TRBJ2-5	CASSDLNGRAEGETQYF	TGTGCCAGCAGTGACTTGAACGGACGGGCGGAGGGAGAGACCCAGTACTTC
-	-	TRBV28	TRBJ2-7	CASSPEYEQYF	TGTGCCAGCAGTCCAGAATACGAGCAGTACTTC
once	TRBD2	TRBV7-9	TRBJ2-3	CASSMGLAGAGDTQYF	TGTGCCAGCAGCATGGGACTAGCGGGAGCCGGAGATACGCAGTATTTT
-	TRBD2	TRBV28	TRBJ2-5	CASSFETLLAGQETQYF	TGTGCCAGCAGTTTTGAGACCCTCTTAGCGGGCCAAGAGACCCAGTACTTC
-	-	TRBV11-2	TRBJ2-7	CASSSNAGQSLEQYF	TGTGCCAGCAGCTCCAACGCGGGACAGAGTCTCGAGCAGTACTTC
-	TRBD1	TRBV27	TRBJ2-7	CASSLLGQAIPGSYEQYF	TGTGCCAGCAGTTTATTGGGACAGGCAATCCCCGGCTCCTACGAGCAGTACTTC
few	TRBD2	TRBV6-1	TRBJ2-3	CASSGGSGRPLSTDTQYF	TGTGCCAGCAGTGGGGGTAGCGGGAGGCCCCTTTCCACAGATACGCAGTATTTT
-	TRBD2	TRBV6-1	TRBJ2-1	CASGLAAYNEQFF	TGTGCCAGCGGACTAGCGGCCTACAATGAGCAGTTCTTC
-	-	TRBV29-1	TRBJ2-6	CSVHSSGANVLTF	TGCAGCGTTCATAGCTCTGGGGCCAACGTCCTGACTTTC
-	TRBD1	TRBV19	TRBJ2-7	CASSILAGGLNEQYF	TGTGCCAGTAGTATTTTGGCAGGGGGCTTGAACGAGCAGTACTTC
-	TRBD2	TRBV6-7	TRBJ2-1	CASRLEGREDPLHEQFF	TGTGCCAGCAGATTAGAAGGGCGGGAGGACCCTTTGCATGAGCAGTTCTTC
-	TRBD2	TRBV7-7	TRBJ2-3	CASSPGVAGVPDTQYF	TGTGCCAGCAGCCCCGGGGTAGCGGGAGTGCCAGATACGCAGTATTTT
-	TRBD1	TRBV5-6	TRBJ2-1	CASSLGWTGGNEQFF	TGTGCCAGCAGCTTGGGGTGGACAGGGGGGAATGAGCAGTTCTTC
-	TRBD2	TRBV10-3	TRBJ2-2	CAIAASGNTGELFF	TGTGCCATCGCCGCTAGCGGTAACACCGGGGAGCTGTTTTTT
few	-	TRBV2	TRBJ1-3	CASSGQTPGNTIYF	TGTGCCAGCAGTGGACAAACTCCTGGAAACACCATATATTTT
-	-	TRBV6-1	TRBJ2-2	CASTEAMRGANTGELFF	TGTGCCAGCACCGAAGCGATGCGGGGAGCAAACACCGGGGAGCTGTTTTTT
few	-	TRBV7-9	TRBJ2-2	CASKDTLKQNTGELFF	TGTGCCAGCAAAGACACGCTGAAACAGAACACCGGGGAGCTGTTTTTT
-	TRBD2	TRBV10-3	TRBJ2-7	CAISPGTSGSYEQYF	TGTGCCATCAGCCCCGGGACTAGCGGATCCTACGAGCAGTACTTC
-	TRBD1	TRBV28	TRBJ1-1	CASSLAAGGSPEAFF	TGTGCCAGCAGTTTGGCGGCAGGGGGATCCCCGGAAGCTTTCTTT
-	TRBD1	TRBV7-9	TRBJ2-1	CASSPRQGNSYNEQFF	TGTGCCAGCAGCCCTCGACAGGGAAACTCCTACAATGAGCAGTTCTTC
-	-	TRBV5-4	TRBJ1-2	CASSLGRGDYGYTF	TGTGCCAGCAGCTTGGGCAGGGGCGACTATGGCTACACCTTC
-	TRBD2	TRBV6-6	TRBJ2-1	CASSYSWREGPFF	TGTGCCAGCAGTTACTCTTGGCGGGAGGGACCCTTCTTC
-	TRBD2	TRBV5-4	TRBJ2-3	CASSPTSGKYTDTQYF	TGTGCCAGCAGCCCAACTAGCGGGAAGTACACAGATACGCAGTATTTT
-	TRBD2	TRBV18	TRBJ2-1	CASSPKRDSNEQFF	TGTGCCAGCTCACCTAAGCGGGATTCCAATGAGCAGTTCTTC
-	TRBD2	TRBV5-1	TRBJ2-5	CASSQRDASETQYF	TGCGCCAGCAGCCAGCGGGACGCCTCGGAGACCCAGTACTTC
-	TRBD2	TRBV18	TRBJ2-3	CASSGTSDPDTQYF	TGTGCCAGCTCGGGGACTAGCGATCCAGATACGCAGTATTTT
-	-	TRBV6-5	TRBJ1-1	CASNRGKRPTEAFF	TGTGCCAGCAACCGGGGAAAACGGCCCACTGAAGCTTTCTTT
-	-	TRBV19	TRBJ2-1	CARRSEQFF	TGTGCCAGGAGGAGTGAGCAGTTCTTC
-	TRBD2	TRBV7-2	TRBJ2-2	CASRPGLAFTGELFF	TGTGCCAGCAGACCGGGACTAGCGTTCACCGGGGAGCTGTTTTTT
-	TRBD1	TRBV6-5	TRBJ1-1	CASSSHRGDTEAFF	TGTGCCAGCAGTTCCCACAGGGGAGACACTGAAGCTTTCTTT
-	-	TRBV5-6	TRBJ1-5	CASSWRGGRSNQPQHF	TGTGCCAGCAGCTGGAGGGGTGGGAGGAGCAATCAGCCCCAGCATTTT
few	TRBD2	TRBV2	TRBJ2-1	CASNRGLADNEQFF	TGTGCCAGCAACAGGGGACTAGCGGACAATGAGCAGTTCTTC
-	TRBD1	TRBV18	TRBJ2-7	CASSPVGQDNYEQYF	TGTGCCAGCTCACCAGTCGGACAGGACAACTACGAGCAGTACTTC
-	-	TRBV19	TRBJ2-3	CASNPYSGTGLPDTQYF	TGTGCCAGTAATCCCTATAGCGGGACAGGGTTACCAGATACGCAGTATTTT